The clone carrying this T cell receptor (beta chain) was picked up many times. Its antigen is not known. Amplified regions were TCR beta CDR3 sequences from RNA transcripts. TCR CDR3 regions were first amplified by RT-PCR with HTBI primers. TCRdb redid the calling of the multiplex PCR reads with MiXCR, one entry per CDR3 protein. This table holds approximately 600,000 distinct CDR3 sequences, roughly 13% found once. Exclusion criteria comprised uncontrolled infection, other autoimmune disease, pregnancy or lactation. Based on clinical symptoms, serum thyroxine and TRAb, thyroid ultrasound and orbital computed tomography, diagnoses were reached. These data are taken from a study of T cells in Graves' hyperthyroidism and ophthalmopathy. Study-wide findings and caveats: The model anticipated ophthalmopathy a median around six months pre-onset. Clonotypes that were expanded in thyroid above 0.001 mostly appeared in blood too.

This CDR3 is 17 amino acids long. The trim removed 4 bases at V and 6 bases at J, leaving 10 bases unmatched. Germline V gives CDR1 SGHDT, CDR2 YYEEEE. The sequence was obtained from a woman in her twenties or thirties with Graves' hyperthyroidism that later progressed to Graves' ophthalmopathy. The sample was blood. The chain carries TRBV5-6 and TRBJ2-7, with 16 bases fitting TRBD2. As DNA, the CDR3 is TGTGCCAGCAGCACCTCCGGGACTAGCGGGAGGGCCACCGAGCAGTACTTC. This encodes CASSTSGTSGRATEQYF.